This record concerns one TCR beta chain sequence. Antigen: not known. Per the germline V gene, CDR1 is SGDLS and CDR2 is YYNGEE. This CDR3 is 15 amino acids long. V was cut by 0 bases and J by 2 bases, with 6 bases left in between. Assay: immunoSEQ multiplex PCR; the TCRdb copy retains only in-frame clones and omits some. The sample has roughly 150,000 clones, about nine tenths seen once. The data belong to a study of T cell responses to AZD1222 COVID-19 vaccine. Study-wide results and limits: Spike-wide coverage was observed for vaccine-associated CD4 TCRs, with dominant responses at 160-218 and 743-854.

The chain couples TRBV9 to TRBJ2-6, with D hard to call. This specimen consisted of peripheral blood, obtained on day 0 of AZD1222 vaccination. The TCR sequence derives from an adult in good health. The CDR3 protein is CASSVDGAGANVLTF. The CDR3 nucleotides read TGTGCCAGCAGCGTAGATGGGGCTGGGGCCAACGTCCTGACTTTC.